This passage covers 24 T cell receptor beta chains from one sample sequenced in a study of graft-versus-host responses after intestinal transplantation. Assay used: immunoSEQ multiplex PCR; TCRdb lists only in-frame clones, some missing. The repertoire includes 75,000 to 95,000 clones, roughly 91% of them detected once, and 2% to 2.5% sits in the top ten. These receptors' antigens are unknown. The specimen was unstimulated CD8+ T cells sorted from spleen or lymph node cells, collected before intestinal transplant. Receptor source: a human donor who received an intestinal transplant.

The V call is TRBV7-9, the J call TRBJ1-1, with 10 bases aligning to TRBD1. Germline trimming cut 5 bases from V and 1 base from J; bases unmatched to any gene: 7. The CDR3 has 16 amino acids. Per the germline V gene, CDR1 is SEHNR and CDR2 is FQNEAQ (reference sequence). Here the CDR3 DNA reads TGTGCCAGCAGCCTCCACCGGGACAGGGGGAACACTGAAGCTTTCTTT. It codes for CASSLHRDRGNTEAFF.

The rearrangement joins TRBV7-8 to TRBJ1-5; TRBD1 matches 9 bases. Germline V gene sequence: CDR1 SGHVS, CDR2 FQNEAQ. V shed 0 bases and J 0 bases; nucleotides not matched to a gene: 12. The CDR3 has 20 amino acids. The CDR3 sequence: CASSLAGQGWDPYSNQPQHF. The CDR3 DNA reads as TGTGCCAGCAGCTTAGCGGGACAGGGATGGGACCCTTATAGCAATCAGCCCCAGCATTTT. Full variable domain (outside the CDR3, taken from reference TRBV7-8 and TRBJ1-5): GAGVSQSPRYKVAKRGQDVALRCDPISGHVSLFWYQQALGQGPEFLTYFQNEAQLDKSGLPSDRFFAERPEGSVSTLKIQRTQQEDSAVYLCASSLAGQGWDPYSNQPQHFGDGTRLSIL.

In DNA, the CDR3 is TGTGCCAGCAGCTTAGGGGGGGGCCGGAGCACAGATACGCAGTATTTT. As protein: CASSLGGGRSTDTQYF. The chain recombines TRBV7-8 with TRBJ2-3, with D perhaps TRBD2 (7 bases). Germline CDR1 is SGHVS and CDR2 is FQNEAQ. Trimming cost V 1 base and J 0 bases, with 11 bases left between them. CDR3 length: 16 residues.

As DNA, the CDR3 is TGTGCCAGCGCGCCAGGGGATAACTATGGCTACACCTTC. It encodes CASAPGDNYGYTF. The rearrangement joins TRBV25-1 to TRBJ1-2, with a weak D call TRBD1 (6 bases). Germline loops: CDR1 MGHDK, CDR2 SYGVNS. V was clipped by 8 bases and J by 1 base, with 11 bases between them. CDR3 length equals 13 residues.

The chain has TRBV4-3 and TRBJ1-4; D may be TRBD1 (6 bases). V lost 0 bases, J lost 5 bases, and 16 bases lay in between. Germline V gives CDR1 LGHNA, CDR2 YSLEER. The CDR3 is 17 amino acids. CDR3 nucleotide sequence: TGCGCCAGCAGCCAAGATTGGGGGGCGGGGGCCAATGAAAAACTGTTTTTT. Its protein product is CASSQDWGAGANEKLFF.

This CDR3 is CASSDQGSEETQYF. The CDR3 region has the DNA TGTGCCAGCTCCGATCAGGGGAGTGAGGAGACCCAGTACTTC. The chain employs TRBV18 and TRBJ2-5, with D maybe TRBD1 (6 bases). Per the germline V gene, CDR1 is KGHSH and CDR2 is LQKENI. This CDR3 has 14 amino acids. V was trimmed by 6 bases and J by 5 bases, leaving 16 bases between them.

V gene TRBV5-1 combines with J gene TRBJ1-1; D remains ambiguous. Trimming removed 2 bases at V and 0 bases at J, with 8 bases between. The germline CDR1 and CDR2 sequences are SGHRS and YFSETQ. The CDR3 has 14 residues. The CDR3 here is CASSFSEVNTEAFF. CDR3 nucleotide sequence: TGCGCCAGCAGCTTTTCAGAAGTGAACACTGAAGCTTTCTTT.

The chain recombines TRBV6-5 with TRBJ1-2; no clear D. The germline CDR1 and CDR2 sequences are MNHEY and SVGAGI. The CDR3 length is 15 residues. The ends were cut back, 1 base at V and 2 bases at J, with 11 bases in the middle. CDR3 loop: CASSYFQASNYGYTF. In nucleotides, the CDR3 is TGTGCCAGCAGTTACTTTCAGGCCTCGAACTATGGCTACACCTTC.

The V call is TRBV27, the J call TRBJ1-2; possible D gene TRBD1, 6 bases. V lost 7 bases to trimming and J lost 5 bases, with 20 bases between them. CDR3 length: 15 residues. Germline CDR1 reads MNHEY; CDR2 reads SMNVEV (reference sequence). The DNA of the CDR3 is TGTGCCAGCACCAGGGGCGCGGGGGGCCAATATGGCTACACCTTC. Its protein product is CASTRGAGGQYGYTF.

CDR3 coding DNA: TGCGCCAGCAGCCCCAAGGACGGACTCACTGAAGCTTTCTTT. It specifies CASSPKDGLTEAFF. V gene TRBV4-3 combines with J gene TRBJ1-1; D uncertain. The V gene lost 4 bases and the J gene lost 4 bases, with 13 bases spanning the gap. CDR1 is LGHNA, CDR2 YSLEER, per germline. This CDR3 is 14 amino acids long.

CDR3 sequence reads: CASSLVGQGINQPQHF. CDR3 nucleotide sequence: TGTGCCAGCAGCTTAGTGGGACAGGGGATCAATCAGCCCCAGCATTTT. This chain uses TRBV7-8 with TRBJ1-5; 10 nucleotides match TRBD1. Germline CDR1 and CDR2: SGHVS and FQNEAQ. CDR3 size: 16 residues. After removal of 1 base from V and 3 bases from J, the junction contained 3 bases not matched to a gene.

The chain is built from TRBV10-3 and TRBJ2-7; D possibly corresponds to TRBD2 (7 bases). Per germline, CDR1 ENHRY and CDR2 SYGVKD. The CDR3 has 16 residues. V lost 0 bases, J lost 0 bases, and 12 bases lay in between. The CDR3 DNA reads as TGTGCCATCAGTGAGTCTGGGGGGGCGGGCTCCTACGAGCAGTACTTC. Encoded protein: CAISESGGAGSYEQYF.

The CDR3: CASSLGAGGGSPLHF. CDR3 DNA: TGTGCCAGCAGCTTGGGTGCGGGGGGGGGTTCACCCCTCCACTTT. The chain has TRBV5-5 and TRBJ1-6, with a tentative D call TRBD1 (5 bases). The CDR3 length is 15 residues. In germline, CDR1 is SGHKS, CDR2 YYEKEE (reference sequence). Trimming cost V 0 bases and J 9 bases, with 13 bases left between them. Together with reference TRBV5-5 and TRBJ1-6, the CDR3 gives the full variable domain: DAGVTQSPTHLIKTRGQQVTLRCSPISGHKSVSWYQQVLGQGPQFIFQYYEKEERGRGNFPDRFSARQFPNYSSELNVNALLLGDSALYLCASSLGAGGGSPLHFGNGTRLTVT.

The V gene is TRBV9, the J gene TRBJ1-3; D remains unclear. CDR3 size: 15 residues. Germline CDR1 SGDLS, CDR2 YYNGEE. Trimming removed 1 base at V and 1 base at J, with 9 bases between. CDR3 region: CASSVSGGSGNTIYF. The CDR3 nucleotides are TGTGCCAGCAGCGTATCCGGCGGTTCTGGAAACACCATATATTTT.

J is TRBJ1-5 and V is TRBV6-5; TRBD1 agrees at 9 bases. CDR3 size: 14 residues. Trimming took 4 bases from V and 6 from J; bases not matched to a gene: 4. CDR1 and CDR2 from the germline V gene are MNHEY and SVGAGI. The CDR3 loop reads CASSWGQGGQPQHF. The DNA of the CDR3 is TGTGCCAGCAGTTGGGGACAGGGTGGTCAGCCCCAGCATTTT.

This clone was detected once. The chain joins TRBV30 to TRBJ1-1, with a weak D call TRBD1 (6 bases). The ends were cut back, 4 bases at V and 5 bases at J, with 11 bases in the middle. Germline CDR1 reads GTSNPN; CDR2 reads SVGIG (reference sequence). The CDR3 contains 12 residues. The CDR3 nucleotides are TGTGCCTGGAATCAGCAGGGGACTGAAGCTTTCTTT. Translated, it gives CAWNQQGTEAFF.

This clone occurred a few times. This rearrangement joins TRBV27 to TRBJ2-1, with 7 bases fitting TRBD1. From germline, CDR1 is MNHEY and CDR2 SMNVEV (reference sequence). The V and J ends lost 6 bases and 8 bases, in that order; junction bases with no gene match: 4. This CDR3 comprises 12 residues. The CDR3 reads CASRTGSDEQFF. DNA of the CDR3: TGTGCCAGCAGGACAGGGAGCGATGAGCAGTTCTTC.

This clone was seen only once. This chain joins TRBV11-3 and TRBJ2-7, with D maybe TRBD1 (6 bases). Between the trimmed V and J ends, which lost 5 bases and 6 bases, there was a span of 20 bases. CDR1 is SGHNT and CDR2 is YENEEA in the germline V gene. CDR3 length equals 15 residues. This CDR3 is CASSPWTASSGEQYF. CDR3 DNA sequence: TGTGCCAGCAGCCCCTGGACAGCCTCTTCGGGCGAGCAGTACTTC.

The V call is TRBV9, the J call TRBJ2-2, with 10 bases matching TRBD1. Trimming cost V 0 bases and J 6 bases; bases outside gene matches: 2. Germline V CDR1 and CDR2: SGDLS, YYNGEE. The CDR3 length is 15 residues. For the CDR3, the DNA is TGTGCCAGCAGCGTAGCCGGGACAGGGGCCGGGGAGCTGTTTTTT. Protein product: CASSVAGTGAGELFF.

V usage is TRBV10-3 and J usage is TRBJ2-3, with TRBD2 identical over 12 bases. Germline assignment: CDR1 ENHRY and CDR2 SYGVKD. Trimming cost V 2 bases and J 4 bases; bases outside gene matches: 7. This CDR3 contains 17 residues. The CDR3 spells CAISEIPSGGASDTQYF. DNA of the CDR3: TGTGCCATCAGTGAGATTCCTAGCGGGGGGGCGTCAGATACGCAGTATTTT.

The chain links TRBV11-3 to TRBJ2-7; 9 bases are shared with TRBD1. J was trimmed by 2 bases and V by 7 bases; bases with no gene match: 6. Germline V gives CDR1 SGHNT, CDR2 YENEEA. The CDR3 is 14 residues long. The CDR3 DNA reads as TGTGCCAGCATGGACCGACAGGGGGCCTACGAGCAGTACTTC. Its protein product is CASMDRQGAYEQYF.

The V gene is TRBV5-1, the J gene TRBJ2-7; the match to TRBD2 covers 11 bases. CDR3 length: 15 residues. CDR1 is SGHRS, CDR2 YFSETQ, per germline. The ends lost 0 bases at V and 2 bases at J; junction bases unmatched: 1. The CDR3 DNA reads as TGCGCCAGCAGCTTGGGTAGCGGGGGGGCCTACGAGCAGTACTTC. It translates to CASSLGSGGAYEQYF.

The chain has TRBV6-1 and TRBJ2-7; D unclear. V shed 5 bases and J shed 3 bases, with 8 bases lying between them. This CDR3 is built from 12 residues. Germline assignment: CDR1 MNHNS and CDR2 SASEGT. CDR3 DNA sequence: TGTGCCAGCAGTCGGGTATACTACGAGCAGTACTTC. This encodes CASSRVYYEQYF.

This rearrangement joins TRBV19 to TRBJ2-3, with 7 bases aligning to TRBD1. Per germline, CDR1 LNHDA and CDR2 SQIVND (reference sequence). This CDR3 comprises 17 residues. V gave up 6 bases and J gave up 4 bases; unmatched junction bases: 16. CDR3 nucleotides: TGTGCCAGTAGCAACCTCCTGACAGGGAATATCCCAGATACGCAGTATTTT. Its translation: CASSNLLTGNIPDTQYF.